This T cell receptor beta chain was retrieved from a study of T cell clonality in common variable immunodeficiency. This clone has only a few counts. What it binds is not known. Assay: immunoSEQ multiplex PCR; the TCRdb copy retains only in-frame clones and omits some. This repertoire holds just under 20,000 clones, and none appear only once. Points from the study as a whole: The cause of increased CVID clonality remains unclear without subpopulation sequencing. Reportedly, TCR beta sequences from common variable immunodeficiency showed fewer deletions and N-nucleotide insertions.

CVID meant reduced serum IgG, IgA and/or IgM plus specific antibody deficiency. All CVID subjects were on immunoglobulin replacement for at least one year. Sequencing input: peripheral blood mononuclear cells. This TCR came from a human donor with common variable immunodeficiency.

CDR3 loop: CASTLVRGDTDTQYF. CDR3 bases read: TGTGCCAGCACCTTGGTCAGGGGGGACACAGATACG. The rearrangement joins TRBV7-9 to TRBJ2-3, with a tentative D call TRBD1 (7 bases). The read ends 3 residues shy of where the CDR3 ends; the end is completed using the germline J gene. V was pared by 7 bases and J by 2 bases, with 16 bases between. The CDR3 has 15 residues. Per germline, CDR1 SEHNR and CDR2 FQNEAQ (reference sequence).